This T cell receptor (beta chain) was found in a study of T cell changes during pregnancy in multiple sclerosis. The ends lost 2 bases at V and 6 bases at J; junction bases unmatched: 8. Germline V gene sequence: CDR1 SGHRS, CDR2 YFSETQ. CDR3 size: 16 residues. Profiling relied on immunoSEQ multiplex PCR, and the TCRdb table lists in-frame clones only, not all of them. Among tens of thousands of clones listed, about 91% were seen once. With regard to this clone: The sample carries other DNA sequences with the same CDR3.

The input for sequencing was peripheral blood, taken before pregnancy. The sequence was obtained from a female donor with multiple sclerosis, enrolled in a pregnancy study. The J gene is TRBJ1-2, the V gene TRBV5-1; TRBD1 matches at 12 bases. The CDR3 is CASSLETGTGGNGYTF. CDR3 DNA: TGCGCCAGCAGCTTAGAAACCGGGACAGGGGGCAATGGCTACACCTTC. The entire variable domain, with the rest obtained from reference TRBV5-1 and TRBJ1-2, is as follows: KAGVTQTPRYLIKTRGQQVTLSCSPISGHRSVSWYQQTPGQGLQFLFEYFSETQRNKGNFPGRFSGRQFSNSRSEMNVSTLELGDSALYLCASSLETGTGGNGYTFGSGTRLTVV.